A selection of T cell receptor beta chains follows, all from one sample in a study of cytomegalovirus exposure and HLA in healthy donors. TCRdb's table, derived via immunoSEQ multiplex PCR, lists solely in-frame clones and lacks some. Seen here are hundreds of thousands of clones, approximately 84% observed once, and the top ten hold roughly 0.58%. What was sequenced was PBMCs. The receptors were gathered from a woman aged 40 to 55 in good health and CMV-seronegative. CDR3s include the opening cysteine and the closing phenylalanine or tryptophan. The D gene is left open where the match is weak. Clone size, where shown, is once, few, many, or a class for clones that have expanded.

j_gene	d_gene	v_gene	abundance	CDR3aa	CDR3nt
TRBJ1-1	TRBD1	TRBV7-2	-	CASSFGTGMGTEAFF	TGTGCCAGCAGCTTCGGGACAGGGATGGGCACTGAAGCTTTCTTT
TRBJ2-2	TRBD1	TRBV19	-	CAAGQGSGELFF	TGTGCCGCAGGACAGGGTTCCGGGGAGCTGTTTTTT
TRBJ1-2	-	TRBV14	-	CASSQDMSYGYTF	TGTGCCAGCAGCCAAGATATGAGTTACGGCTACACCTTC
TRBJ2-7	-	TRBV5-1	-	CASSLVGADYEQYF	TGCGCCAGCAGCTTGGTGGGCGCCGATTACGAGCAGTACTTC
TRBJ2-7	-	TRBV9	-	CASSVEPGGLGEQYF	TGTGCCAGCAGCGTAGAACCAGGAGGCCTGGGGGAGCAGTACTTC
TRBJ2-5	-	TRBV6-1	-	CASREGSAGETQYF	TGTGCCAGCAGAGAGGGGTCCGCGGGGGAGACCCAGTACTTC
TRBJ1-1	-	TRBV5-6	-	CASSLDRTTEAFF	TGTGCCAGCAGCTTGGACAGAACAACTGAAGCTTTCTTT
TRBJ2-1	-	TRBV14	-	CASSQEAGIRYNEQFF	TGTGCCAGCAGCCAAGAAGCAGGGATTCGGTACAATGAGCAGTTCTTC
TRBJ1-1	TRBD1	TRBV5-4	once	CASSQQGTEAFF	TGTGCCAGCAGCCAACAGGGGACAGAAGCTTTCTTT
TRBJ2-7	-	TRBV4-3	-	CASSPPGSYEQYF	TGCGCCAGCAGCCCTCCAGGGTCCTACGAGCAGTACTTC
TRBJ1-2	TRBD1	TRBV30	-	CAWSRQGGYGYTF	TGTGCCTGGAGTAGACAGGGGGGCTATGGCTACACCTTC
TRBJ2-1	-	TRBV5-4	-	CASSPEGSYNEQFF	TGTGCCAGCAGCCCCGAGGGCTCCTACAATGAGCAGTTCTTC
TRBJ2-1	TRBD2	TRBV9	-	CASSVGGLAGNEQFF	TGTGCCAGCAGCGTAGGGGGACTAGCGGGGAATGAGCAGTTCTTC
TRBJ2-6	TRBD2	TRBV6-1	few	CASSEARGAGASSGANVLTF	TGTGCCAGCAGTGAAGCGCGGGGAGCGGGGGCATCCTCTGGGGCCAACGTCCTGACTTTC
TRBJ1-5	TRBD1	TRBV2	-	CASSEGRTGQPQHF	TGTGCCAGCAGTGAAGGGCGGACAGGACAGCCCCAGCATTTT
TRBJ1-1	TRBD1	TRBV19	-	CASSIGQGHTEAFF	TGTGCCAGTAGTATCGGACAGGGCCACACTGAAGCTTTCTTT
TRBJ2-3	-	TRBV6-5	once	CASSYWREDTQYF	TGTGCCAGCAGTTACTGGAGGGAAGATACGCAGTATTTT
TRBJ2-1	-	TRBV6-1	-	CASTPRGSSYNEQFF	TGTGCCTCGACCCCCCGGGGGAGCTCCTACAATGAGCAGTTCTTC
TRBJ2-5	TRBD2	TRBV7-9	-	CASSLWGGETQYF	TGTGCCAGCAGCTTGTGGGGGGGAGAGACCCAGTACTTC
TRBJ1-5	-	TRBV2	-	CASSDMGWDQPQHF	TGTGCCAGCAGTGATATGGGCTGGGATCAGCCCCAGCATTTT
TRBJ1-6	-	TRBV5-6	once	CASSLIRGSPLHF	TGTGCCAGCAGCTTGATTCGGGGTTCACCCCTCCACTTT
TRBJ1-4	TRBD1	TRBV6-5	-	CASSYSTGGYEKLFF	TGTGCCAGCAGTTACTCCACAGGGGGCTATGAAAAACTGTTTTTT